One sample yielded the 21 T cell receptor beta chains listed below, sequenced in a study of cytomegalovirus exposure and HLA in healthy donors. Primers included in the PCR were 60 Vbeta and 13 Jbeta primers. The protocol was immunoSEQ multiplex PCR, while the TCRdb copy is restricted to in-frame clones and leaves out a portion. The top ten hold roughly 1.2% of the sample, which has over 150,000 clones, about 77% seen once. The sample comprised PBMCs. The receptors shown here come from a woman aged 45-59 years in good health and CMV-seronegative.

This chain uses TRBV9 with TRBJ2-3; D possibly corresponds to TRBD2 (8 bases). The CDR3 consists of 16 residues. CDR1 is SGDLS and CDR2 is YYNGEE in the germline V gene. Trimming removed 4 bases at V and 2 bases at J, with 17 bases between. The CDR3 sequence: CASSPGGTSFTDTQYF. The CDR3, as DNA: TGTGCCAGCAGCCCAGGGGGGACTAGTTTCACAGATACGCAGTATTTT.

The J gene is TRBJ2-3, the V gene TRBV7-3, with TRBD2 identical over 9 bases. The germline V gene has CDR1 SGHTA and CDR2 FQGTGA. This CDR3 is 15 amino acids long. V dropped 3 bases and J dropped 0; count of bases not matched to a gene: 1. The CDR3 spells CASSLTSGSTDTQYF. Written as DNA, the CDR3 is TGTGCCAGCAGCTTGACTAGCGGCAGCACAGATACGCAGTATTTT.

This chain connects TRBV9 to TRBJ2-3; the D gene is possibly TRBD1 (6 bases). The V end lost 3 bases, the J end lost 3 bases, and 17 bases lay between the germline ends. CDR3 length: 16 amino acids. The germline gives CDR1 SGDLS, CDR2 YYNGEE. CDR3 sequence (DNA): TGTGCCAGCAGCGGAGGGACACTCGCCGGTACAGATACGCAGTATTTT. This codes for CASSGGTLAGTDTQYF.

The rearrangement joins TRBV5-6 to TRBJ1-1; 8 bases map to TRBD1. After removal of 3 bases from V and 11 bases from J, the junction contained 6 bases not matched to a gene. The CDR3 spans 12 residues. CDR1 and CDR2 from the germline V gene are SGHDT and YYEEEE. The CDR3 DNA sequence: TGTGCCAGCAGCTCCGGACAGGGAGAGGCTTTCTTT. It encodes CASSSGQGEAFF.

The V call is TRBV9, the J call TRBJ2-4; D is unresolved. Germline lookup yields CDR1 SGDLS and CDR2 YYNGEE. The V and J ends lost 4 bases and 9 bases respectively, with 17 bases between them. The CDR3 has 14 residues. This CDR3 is CASSLQSGHGIQYF. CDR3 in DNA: TGTGCCAGCAGCCTCCAGAGTGGGCATGGCATTCAGTACTTC. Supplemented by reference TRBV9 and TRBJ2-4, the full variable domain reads DSGVTQTPKHLITATGQRVTLRCSPRSGDLSVYWYQQSLDQGLQFLIQYYNGEERAKGNILERFSAQQFPDLHSELNLSSLELGDSALYFCASSLQSGHGIQYFGAGTRLSVL.

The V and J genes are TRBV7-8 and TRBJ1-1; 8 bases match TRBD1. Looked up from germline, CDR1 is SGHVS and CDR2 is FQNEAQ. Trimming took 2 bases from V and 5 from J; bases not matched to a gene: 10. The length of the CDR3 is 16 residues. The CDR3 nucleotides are TGTGCCAGCAGCTTAATGGGGCAGGGGGCGGGAACTGAAGCTTTCTTT. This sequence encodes CASSLMGQGAGTEAFF.

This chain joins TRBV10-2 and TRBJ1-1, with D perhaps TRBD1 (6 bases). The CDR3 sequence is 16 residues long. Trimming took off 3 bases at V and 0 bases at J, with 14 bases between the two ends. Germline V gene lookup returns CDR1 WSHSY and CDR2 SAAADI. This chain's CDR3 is CASSEGGGTMNTEAFF. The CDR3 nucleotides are TGCGCCAGCAGTGAAGGGGGGGGGACTATGAACACTGAAGCTTTCTTT.

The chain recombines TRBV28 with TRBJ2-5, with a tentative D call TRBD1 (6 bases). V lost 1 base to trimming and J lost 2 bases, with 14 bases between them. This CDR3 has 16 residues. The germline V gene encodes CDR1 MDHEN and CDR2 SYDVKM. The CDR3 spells CASSLFRQVVQETQYF. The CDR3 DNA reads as TGTGCCAGCAGTTTATTCCGACAGGTTGTTCAAGAGACCCAGTACTTC.

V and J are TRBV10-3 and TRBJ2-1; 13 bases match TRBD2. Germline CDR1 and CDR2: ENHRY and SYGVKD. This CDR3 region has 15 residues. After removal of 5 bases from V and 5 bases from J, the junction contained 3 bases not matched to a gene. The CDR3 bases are TGTGCCATCAGTAGGGGACTAGCGGGACACAATGAGCAGTTCTTC. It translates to CAISRGLAGHNEQFF.

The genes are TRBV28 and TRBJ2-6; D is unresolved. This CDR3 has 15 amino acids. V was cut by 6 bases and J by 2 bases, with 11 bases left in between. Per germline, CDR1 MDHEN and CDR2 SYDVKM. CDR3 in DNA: TGTGCCAGCAGAAACCCATCTACTGGGGCCAACGTCCTGACTTTC. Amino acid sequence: CASRNPSTGANVLTF.

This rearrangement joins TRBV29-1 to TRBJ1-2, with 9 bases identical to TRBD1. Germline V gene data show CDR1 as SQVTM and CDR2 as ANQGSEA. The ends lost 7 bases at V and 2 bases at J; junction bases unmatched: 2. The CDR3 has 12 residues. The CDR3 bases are TGCAGCGCAGGGACAGGGAACTATGGCTACACCTTC. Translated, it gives CSAGTGNYGYTF.

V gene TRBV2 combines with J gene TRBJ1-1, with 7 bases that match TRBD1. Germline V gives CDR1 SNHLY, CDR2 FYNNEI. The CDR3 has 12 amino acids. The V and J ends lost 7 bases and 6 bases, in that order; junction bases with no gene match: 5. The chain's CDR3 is CASTNRGAEAFF. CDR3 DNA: TGTGCCAGCACTAACAGGGGCGCTGAAGCTTTCTTT.

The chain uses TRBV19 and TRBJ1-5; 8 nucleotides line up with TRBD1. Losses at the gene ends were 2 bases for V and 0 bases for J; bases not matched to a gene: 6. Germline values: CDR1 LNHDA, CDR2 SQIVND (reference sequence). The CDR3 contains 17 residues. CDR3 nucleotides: TGTGCCAGTAGTATAAAACGGACAGGGTATAGCAATCAGCCCCAGCATTTT. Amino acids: CASSIKRTGYSNQPQHF.

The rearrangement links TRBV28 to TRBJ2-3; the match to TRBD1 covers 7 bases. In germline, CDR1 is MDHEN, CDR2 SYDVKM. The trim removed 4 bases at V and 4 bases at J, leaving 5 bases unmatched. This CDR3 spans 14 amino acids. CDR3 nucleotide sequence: TGTGCCAGCAGTTCCTACAGGGGCTCAGATACGCAGTATTTT. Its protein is CASSSYRGSDTQYF.

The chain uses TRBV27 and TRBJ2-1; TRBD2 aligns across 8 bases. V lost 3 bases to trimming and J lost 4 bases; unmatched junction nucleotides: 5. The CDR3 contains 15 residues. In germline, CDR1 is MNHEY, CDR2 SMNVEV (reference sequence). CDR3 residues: CASSFNGRAYNEQFF. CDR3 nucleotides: TGTGCCAGCAGTTTTAACGGGAGGGCTTACAATGAGCAGTTCTTC.

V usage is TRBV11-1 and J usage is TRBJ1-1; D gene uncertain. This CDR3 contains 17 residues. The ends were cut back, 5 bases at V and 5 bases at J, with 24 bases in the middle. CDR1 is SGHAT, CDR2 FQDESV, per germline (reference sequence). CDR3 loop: CASSLLRPTGWRTEAFF. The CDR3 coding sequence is TGTGCCAGCAGCCTTCTAAGACCCACGGGGTGGAGAACTGAAGCTTTCTTT.

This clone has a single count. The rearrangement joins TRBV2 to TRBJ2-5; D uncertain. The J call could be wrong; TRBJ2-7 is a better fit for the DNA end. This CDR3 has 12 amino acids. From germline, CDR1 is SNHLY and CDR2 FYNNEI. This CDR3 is CASSDLPYEQYF. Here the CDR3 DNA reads TGTGCCAGCAGTGACCTCCCCTACGAGCAGTACTTC.

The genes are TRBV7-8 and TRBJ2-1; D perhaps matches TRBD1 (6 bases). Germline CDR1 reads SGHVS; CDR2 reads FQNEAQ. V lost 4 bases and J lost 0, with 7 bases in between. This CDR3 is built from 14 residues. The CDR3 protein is CASSWDISYNEQFF. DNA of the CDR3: TGTGCCAGCAGCTGGGACATCTCCTACAATGAGCAGTTCTTC. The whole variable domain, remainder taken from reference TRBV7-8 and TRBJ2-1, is GAGVSQSPRYKVAKRGQDVALRCDPISGHVSLFWYQQALGQGPEFLTYFQNEAQLDKSGLPSDRFFAERPEGSVSTLKIQRTQQEDSAVYLCASSWDISYNEQFFGPGTRLTVL.

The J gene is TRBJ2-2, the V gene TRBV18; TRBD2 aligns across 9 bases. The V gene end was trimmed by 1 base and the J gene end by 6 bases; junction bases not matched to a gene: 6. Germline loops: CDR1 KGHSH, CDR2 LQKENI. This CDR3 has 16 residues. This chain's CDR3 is CASSPLGSGSSGELFF. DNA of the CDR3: TGTGCCAGCTCACCACTCGGTAGCGGGAGTTCCGGGGAGCTGTTTTTT.

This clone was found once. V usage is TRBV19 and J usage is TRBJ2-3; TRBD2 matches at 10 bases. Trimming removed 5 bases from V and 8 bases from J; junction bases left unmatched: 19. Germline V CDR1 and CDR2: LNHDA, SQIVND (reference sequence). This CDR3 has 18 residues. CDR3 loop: CASSPTLFLAGEQVTQYF. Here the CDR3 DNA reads TGTGCCAGTAGTCCGACACTCTTCCTAGCGGGGGAGCAAGTTACGCAGTATTTT.

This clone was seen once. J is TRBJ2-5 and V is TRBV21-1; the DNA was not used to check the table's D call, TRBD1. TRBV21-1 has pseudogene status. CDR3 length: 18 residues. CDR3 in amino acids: CASSKGLYPGCGQETQYF. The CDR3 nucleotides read TGTGCCAGCAGCAAAGGGTTGTATCCAGGGTGTGGGCAAGAGACCCAGTACTTC.